The text below deals with one T cell receptor (beta chain). The CDR3 is 14 amino acids. Germline lookup yields CDR1 SGHAT and CDR2 FQNNGV. Trimming took off 5 bases at V and 6 bases at J, with 16 bases between the two ends. The sample originates from a study of blood T cell repertoires in COVID-19. In the study overall: Sites across the United States, Italy and Spain contributed samples from acute and convalescent COVID-19. T cells, B-cell-depleted T cells, or PBMCs provided the cDNA or gDNA that served as material.

The authors' processing: How many nucleated cells were present was estimated from reference gene primer amplification. Produced via immunoSEQ multiplex PCR; TCRdb's table is partial and in-frame only. D and trimming come from the DNA, and the V and J calls and clone size come from that table. The sample includes around 300,000 clones, approximately 80% of them seen just once. The TCR originated in a woman between 45 and 60 years old with active or convalescent COVID-19. The rearrangement uses TRBV11-2 and TRBJ2-5, with D unclear. Sequenced material: peripheral blood. CDR3 loop: CASSGIAGWQTQYF. CDR3 nucleotide sequence: TGTGCCAGCAGCGGTATCGCCGGGTGGCAGACCCAGTACTTC.